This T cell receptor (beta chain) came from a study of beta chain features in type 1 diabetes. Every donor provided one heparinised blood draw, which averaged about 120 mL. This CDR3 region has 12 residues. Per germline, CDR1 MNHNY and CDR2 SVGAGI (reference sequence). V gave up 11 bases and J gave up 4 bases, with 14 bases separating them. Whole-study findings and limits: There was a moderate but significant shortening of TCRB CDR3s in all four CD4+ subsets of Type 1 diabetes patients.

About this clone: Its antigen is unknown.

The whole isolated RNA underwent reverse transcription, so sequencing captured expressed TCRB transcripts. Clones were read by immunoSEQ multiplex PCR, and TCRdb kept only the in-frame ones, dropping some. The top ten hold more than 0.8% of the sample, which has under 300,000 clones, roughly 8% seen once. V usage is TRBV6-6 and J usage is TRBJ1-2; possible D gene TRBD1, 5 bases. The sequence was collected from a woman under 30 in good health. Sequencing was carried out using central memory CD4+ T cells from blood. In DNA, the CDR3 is TGTGCCGCAGCGGGACGGAGCTATGGCTACACCTTC. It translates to CAAAGRSYGYTF.